This T cell receptor (beta chain) was profiled in a study of blood T cell repertoires in COVID-19. Study information: Both acute and convalescent COVID-19 samples were obtained from the United States, Italy and Spain. T cells, B-cell-depleted T cells, or PBMCs provided the cDNA or gDNA that served as material.

A word on this clone: This CDR3 is also generated by other DNA sequences in the sample.

CDR3 size: 14 residues. Germline CDR1 reads SGHTA; CDR2 reads FQGNSA. Trimming removed 5 bases from V and 5 bases from J, with 12 bases in between. Original analysis: Amplified reference gene primers provided the basis for estimating nucleated cell counts. Sequencing used immunoSEQ multiplex PCR; TCRdb keeps in-frame clones, though not all of them. V and J calls and clone size are given by that table; D and trimming were obtained from the DNA. The table lists about 300,000 clones, approximately 85% of them singletons, with roughly 1.6% in the top ten. The chain employs TRBV7-2 and TRBJ1-4, with D possibly TRBD1 on 5 matching bases. The source material was peripheral blood. The sequence was collected from a woman aged 45 to 65 with acute or convalescent COVID-19. Written as DNA, the CDR3 is TGTGCCAGCAGCCCCCGGCAGGGAAATGAAAAACTGTTTTTT. It translates to CASSPRQGNEKLFF.